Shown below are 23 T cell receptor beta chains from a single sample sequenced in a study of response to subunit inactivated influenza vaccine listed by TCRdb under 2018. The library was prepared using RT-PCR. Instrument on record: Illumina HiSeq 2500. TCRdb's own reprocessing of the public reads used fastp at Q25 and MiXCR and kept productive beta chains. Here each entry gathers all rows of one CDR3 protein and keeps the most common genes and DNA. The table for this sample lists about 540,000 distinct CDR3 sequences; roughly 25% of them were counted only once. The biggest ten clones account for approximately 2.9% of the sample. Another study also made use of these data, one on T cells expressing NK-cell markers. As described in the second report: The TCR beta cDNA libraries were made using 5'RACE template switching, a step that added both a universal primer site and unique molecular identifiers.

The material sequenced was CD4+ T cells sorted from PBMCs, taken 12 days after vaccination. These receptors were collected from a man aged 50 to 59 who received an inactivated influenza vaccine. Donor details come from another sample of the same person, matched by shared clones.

This CDR3 reads CASRVGQTYTDTQYF. In DNA form, the CDR3 reads TGTGCCAGCAGGGTGGGACAGACTTACACAGATACGCAGTATTTT. The chain employs TRBV11-2 and TRBJ2-3; 7 bases align to TRBD1. The V segment lost 6 bases and the J segment 2 bases; nucleotides outside the gene matches: 8. Germline V gene sequence: CDR1 SGHAT, CDR2 FQNNGV. This CDR3 spans 15 amino acids.

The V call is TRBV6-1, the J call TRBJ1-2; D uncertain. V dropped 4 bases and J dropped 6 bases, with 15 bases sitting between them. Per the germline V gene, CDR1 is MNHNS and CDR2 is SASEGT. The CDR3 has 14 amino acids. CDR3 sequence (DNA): TGTGCCAGCAGTGGCCGGACGTTTTCTGATGGCTACACCTTC. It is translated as CASSGRTFSDGYTF.

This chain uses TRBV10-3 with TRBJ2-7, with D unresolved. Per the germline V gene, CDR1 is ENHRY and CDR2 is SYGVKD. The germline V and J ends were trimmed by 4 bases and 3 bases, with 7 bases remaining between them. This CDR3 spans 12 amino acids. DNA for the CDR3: TGTGCCATCAGTGGGGATAACTACGAGCAGTACTTC. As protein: CAISGDNYEQYF.

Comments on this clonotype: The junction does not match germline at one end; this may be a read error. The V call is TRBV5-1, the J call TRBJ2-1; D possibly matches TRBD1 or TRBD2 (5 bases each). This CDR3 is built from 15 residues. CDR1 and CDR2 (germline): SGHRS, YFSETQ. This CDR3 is CASSWLGTQSNEQLF. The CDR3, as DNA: TGCGCCAGCAGCTGGCTGGGGACCCAGAGCAATGAGCAGTTATTC.

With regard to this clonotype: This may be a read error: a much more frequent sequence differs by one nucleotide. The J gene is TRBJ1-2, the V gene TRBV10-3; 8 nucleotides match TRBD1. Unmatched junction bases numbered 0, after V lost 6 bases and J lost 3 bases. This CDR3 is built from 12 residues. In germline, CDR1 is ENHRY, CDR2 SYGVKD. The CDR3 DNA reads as TGTGCCATCAGGGACAGGGACTATGGCTACACCTTC. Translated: CAIRDRDYGYTF.

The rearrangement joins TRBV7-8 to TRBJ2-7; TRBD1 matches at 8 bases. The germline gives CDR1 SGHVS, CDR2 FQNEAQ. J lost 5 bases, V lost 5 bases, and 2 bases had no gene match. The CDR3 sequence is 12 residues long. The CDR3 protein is CASSTDRDEQYF. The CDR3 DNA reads TGTGCCAGCAGCACGGACAGGGACGAGCAGTACTTC.

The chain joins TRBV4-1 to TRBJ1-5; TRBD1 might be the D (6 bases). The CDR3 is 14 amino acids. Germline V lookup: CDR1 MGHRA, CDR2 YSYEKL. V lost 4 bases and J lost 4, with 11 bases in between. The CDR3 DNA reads TGCGCCAGCAGCCTAAGAGACAGGAATCAGCCCCAGCATTTT. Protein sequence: CASSLRDRNQPQHF.

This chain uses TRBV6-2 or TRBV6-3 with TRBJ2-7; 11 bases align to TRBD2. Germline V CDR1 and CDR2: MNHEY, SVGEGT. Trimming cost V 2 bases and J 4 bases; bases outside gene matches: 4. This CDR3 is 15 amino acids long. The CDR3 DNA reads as TGTGCCAGCAGTTACCGGCTAGCGGGGGGATACGAGCAGTACTTC. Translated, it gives CASSYRLAGGYEQYF.

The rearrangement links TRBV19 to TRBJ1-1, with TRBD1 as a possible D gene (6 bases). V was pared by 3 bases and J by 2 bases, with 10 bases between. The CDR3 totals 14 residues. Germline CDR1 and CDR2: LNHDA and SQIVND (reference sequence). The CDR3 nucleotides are TGTGCCAGTAGTATGAACAGGGTAAACACTGAAGCTTTCTTT. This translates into CASSMNRVNTEAFF.

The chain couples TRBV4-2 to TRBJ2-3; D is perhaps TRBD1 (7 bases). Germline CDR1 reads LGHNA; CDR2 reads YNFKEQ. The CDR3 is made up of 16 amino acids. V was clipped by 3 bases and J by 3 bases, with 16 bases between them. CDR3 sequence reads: CASSHGGQRETDTQYF. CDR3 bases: TGTGCCAGCAGCCACGGGGGACAGAGAGAGACAGATACGCAGTATTTT.

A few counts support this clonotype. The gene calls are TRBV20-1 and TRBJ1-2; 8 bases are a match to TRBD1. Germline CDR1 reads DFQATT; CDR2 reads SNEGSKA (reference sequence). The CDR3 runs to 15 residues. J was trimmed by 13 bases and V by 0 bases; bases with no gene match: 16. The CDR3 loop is CSARDSWTGFAGATF. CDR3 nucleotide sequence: TGCAGTGCTAGAGATAGTTGGACAGGGTTTGCCGGGGCCACCTTC.

The DNA of the CDR3 is TGCGCCAGCAGCTGGGGGGGGAGCTCTGGGGCCAACGTCCTGACTTTC. It yields the protein CASSWGGSSGANVLTF. V is TRBV5-1 and J is TRBJ2-6; 7 bases are shared with TRBD2. V was clipped by 3 bases and J by 0 bases; unmatched bases: 3. Germline V gene data show CDR1 as SGHRS and CDR2 as YFSETQ. The CDR3 sequence is 16 residues long.

In DNA, the CDR3 is TGTGCCACCAGTGATGGACTAGCGGGTCGATTAAATGAGCAGTTCTTC. Translating it yields CATSDGLAGRLNEQFF. The chain combines TRBV24-1 with TRBJ2-1, with 11 bases aligning to TRBD2. CDR3 length: 16 amino acids. Germline lookup yields CDR1 KGHDR and CDR2 SFDVKD. After removal of 3 bases from V and 7 bases from J, the junction contained 7 bases not matched to a gene.

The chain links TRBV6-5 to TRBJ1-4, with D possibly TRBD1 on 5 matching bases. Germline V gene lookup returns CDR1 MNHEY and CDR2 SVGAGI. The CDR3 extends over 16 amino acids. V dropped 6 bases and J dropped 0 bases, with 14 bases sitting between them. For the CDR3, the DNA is TGTGCCAGCAGCTACGGGACCCCGGCAACTAATGAAAAACTGTTTTTT. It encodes CASSYGTPATNEKLFF.

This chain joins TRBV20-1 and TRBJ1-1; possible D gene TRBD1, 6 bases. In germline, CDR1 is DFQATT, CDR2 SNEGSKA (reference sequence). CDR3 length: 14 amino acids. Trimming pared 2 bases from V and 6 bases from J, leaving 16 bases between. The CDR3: CSARMGGAGPEAFF. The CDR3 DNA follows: TGCAGTGCTAGAATGGGGGGCGCGGGTCCTGAAGCTTTCTTT.

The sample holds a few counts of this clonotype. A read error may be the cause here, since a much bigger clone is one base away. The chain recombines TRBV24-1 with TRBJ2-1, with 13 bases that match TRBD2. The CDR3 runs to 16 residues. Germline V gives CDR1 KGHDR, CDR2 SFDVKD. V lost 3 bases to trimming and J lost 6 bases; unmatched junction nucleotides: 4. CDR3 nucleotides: TGTGCCACCAGTGATACCGGACTAGCGGGAGTCAATGAGCAGTTCTTC. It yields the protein CATSDTGLAGVNEQFF.

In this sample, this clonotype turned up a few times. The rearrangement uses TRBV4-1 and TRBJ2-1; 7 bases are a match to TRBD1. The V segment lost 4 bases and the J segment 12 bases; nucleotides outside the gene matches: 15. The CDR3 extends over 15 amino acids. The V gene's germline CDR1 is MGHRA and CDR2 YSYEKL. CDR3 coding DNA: TGCGCCAGCAGCCCCCGGACAGGACCCAATGTCGGGCAGTTCTTC. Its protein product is CASSPRTGPNVGQFF.

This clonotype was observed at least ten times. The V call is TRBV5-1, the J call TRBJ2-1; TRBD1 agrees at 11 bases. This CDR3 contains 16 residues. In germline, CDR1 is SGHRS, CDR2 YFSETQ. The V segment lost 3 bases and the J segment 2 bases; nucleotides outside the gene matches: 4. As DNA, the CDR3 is TGCGCCAGCAGCTCGGACAGGGGGCCAGCCTACAATGAGCAGTTCTTC. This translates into CASSSDRGPAYNEQFF.

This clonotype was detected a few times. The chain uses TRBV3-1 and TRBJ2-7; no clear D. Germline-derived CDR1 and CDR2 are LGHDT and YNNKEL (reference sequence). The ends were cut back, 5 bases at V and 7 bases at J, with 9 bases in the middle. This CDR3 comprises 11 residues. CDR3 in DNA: TGTGCCAGCAGCTGGGTGGGGGAGCAGTACTTC. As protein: CASSWVGEQYF.

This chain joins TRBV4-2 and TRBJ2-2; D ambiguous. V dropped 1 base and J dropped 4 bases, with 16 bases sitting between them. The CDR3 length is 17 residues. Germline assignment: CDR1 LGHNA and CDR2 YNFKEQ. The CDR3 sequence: CASSQVGGSFGTGELFF. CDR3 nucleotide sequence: TGTGCCAGCAGCCAAGTAGGTGGCAGTTTTGGCACCGGGGAGCTGTTTTTT.

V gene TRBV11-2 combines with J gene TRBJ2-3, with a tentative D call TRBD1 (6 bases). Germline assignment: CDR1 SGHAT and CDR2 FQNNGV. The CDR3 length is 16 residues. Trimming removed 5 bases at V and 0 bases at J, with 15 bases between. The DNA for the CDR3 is TGTGCCAGCAGCGGGATCAGGGGACCTAGCACAGATACGCAGTATTTT. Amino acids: CASSGIRGPSTDTQYF.

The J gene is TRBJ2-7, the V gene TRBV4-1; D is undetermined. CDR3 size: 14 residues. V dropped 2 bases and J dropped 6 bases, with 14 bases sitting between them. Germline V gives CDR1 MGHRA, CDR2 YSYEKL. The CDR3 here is CASSQNRQSGEQYF. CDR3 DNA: TGCGCCAGCAGCCAAAACCGCCAGTCGGGCGAGCAGTACTTC.

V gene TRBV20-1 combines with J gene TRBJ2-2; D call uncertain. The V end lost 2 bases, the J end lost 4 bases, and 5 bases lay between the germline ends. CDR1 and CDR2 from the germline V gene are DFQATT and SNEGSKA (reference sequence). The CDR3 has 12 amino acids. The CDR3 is CSARKATGELFF. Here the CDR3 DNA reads TGCAGTGCTAGAAAGGCCACCGGGGAGCTGTTTTTT.